Detailed here is one T cell receptor beta chain. Its matching antigen is unknown. Via MiXCR, TCRdb re-called the reads, giving one row per CDR3 protein. The table has 650,000 to 900,000 distinct CDR3 sequences, 32% seen once; the top ten hold around 12%. This record belongs to a study of T cell repertoires in cytomegalovirus infection. Study overall: An indication of both CMV infection and matching HLA type came from public TCR beta signatures.

Trimming removed 5 bases at V and 1 base at J, with 15 bases between. The CDR3 loop spans 16 amino acids. The germline CDR1 and CDR2 sequences are MNHEY and SMNVEV (reference sequence). The source of this sequence is a human donor in good health (CMV status not recorded). Some clones in this sample may be carry-over from other donors' samples. The sample was cultured CD8+ T cells from PBMCs, taken from culture after CMV antigen stimulation. This chain links TRBV27 with TRBJ1-5; possibly TRBD1 for D (6 bases). CDR3 loop: CASSARGTPSNQPQHF. The CDR3 DNA reads TGTGCCAGCAGTGCCCGGGGGACACCAAGCAATCAGCCCCAGCATTTT.